The 22 T cell receptor beta chains listed next were all sequenced from one sample in a study of blood T cell repertoires in COVID-19. Libraries were prepared by immunoSEQ multiplex PCR; TCRdb keeps only in-frame clonotypes and omits some of them. The table has 50,000 to 65,000 clones, 80% to 95% seen once. The sequenced sample consisted of peripheral blood. The receptors were sampled from a human donor in a cohort sampled during active COVID-19.

J is TRBJ1-3 and V is TRBV7-8; D gene unclear. Germline V gene sequence: CDR1 SGHVS, CDR2 FQNEAQ. Between the trimmed V and J ends, which lost 2 bases and 8 bases, there was a span of 19 bases. This CDR3 has 16 residues. The chain's CDR3 is CASSLSFFRPSDTIYF. In DNA form, the CDR3 reads TGTGCCAGCAGCTTATCATTTTTTAGGCCTAGCGACACCATATATTTT.

J is TRBJ1-5 and V is TRBV19; D is unresolved. Per germline, CDR1 LNHDA and CDR2 SQIVND (reference sequence). This CDR3 is built from 12 residues. V lost 9 bases, J lost 2 bases, and 8 bases lay in between. The CDR3 DNA reads as TGTGCCAGCCGCATAGGCAATCAGCCCCAGCATTTT. Its protein is CASRIGNQPQHF.

This clone showed up just once. The chain joins TRBV19 to TRBJ2-1; tentative D call: TRBD2 (6 bases). With 8 bases removed from V and 6 bases from J, the gap between germline ends came to 14 bases. The length of the CDR3 is 13 residues. Per the germline V gene, CDR1 is LNHDA and CDR2 is SQIVND (reference sequence). CDR3 region: CASSRDSANEQFF. CDR3 nucleotide sequence: TGTGCCAGTTCCCGGGACTCGGCCAATGAGCAGTTCTTC.

This chain uses TRBV30 with TRBJ2-3, with D possibly being TRBD2 (5 bases). The germline CDR1 and CDR2 sequences are GTSNPN and SVGIG (reference sequence). The CDR3 spans 14 residues. Trimming took off 2 bases at V and 7 bases at J, with 16 bases between the two ends. The CDR3 protein is CAWSTLGSAYTQYF. The CDR3 DNA is TGTGCCTGGAGTACCCTGGGTAGCGCCTATACGCAGTATTTT.

The chain links TRBV11-3 to TRBJ2-2, with TRBD2 matching 7 bases. Losses at the gene ends were 3 bases for V and 3 bases for J; bases not matched to a gene: 19. The germline CDR1 and CDR2 sequences are SGHNT and YENEEA. The CDR3 extends over 20 amino acids. The CDR3 DNA sequence: TGTGCCAGCAGCTTTTCGGGCCGCAAGACTGGGGGGAGGGACACCGGGGAGCTGTTTTTT. This codes for CASSFSGRKTGGRDTGELFF.

The chain carries TRBV28 and TRBJ2-7, with TRBD1 as a possible D gene (5 bases). The germline V gene encodes CDR1 MDHEN and CDR2 SYDVKM. CDR3 length: 12 residues. Trimming shortened V by 3 bases and J by 4 bases, and 7 bases separated the two germline ends. The CDR3 loop reads CASSFDSYEQYF. The CDR3 bases are TGTGCCAGCAGTTTTGACAGTTACGAGCAGTACTTC. The entire variable domain, with the rest obtained from reference TRBV28 and TRBJ2-7, is as follows: DVKVTQSSRYLVKRTGEKVFLECVQDMDHENMFWYRQDPGLGLRLIYFSYDVKMKEKGDIPEGYSVSREKKERFSLILESASTNQTSMYLCASSFDSYEQYFGPGTRLTVT.

The rearrangement links TRBV2 to TRBJ1-1, with 12 bases matching TRBD1. Germline lookup yields CDR1 SNHLY and CDR2 FYNNEI. This CDR3 is built from 17 residues. Trimming took 5 bases from V and 4 from J; bases not matched to a gene: 11. DNA for the CDR3: TGTGCCAGCAGTCTGGGTGCCGGGACAGGGGGCTTCACTGAAGCTTTCTTT. Amino acid sequence: CASSLGAGTGGFTEAFF.

The sample holds one count of this clone. The DNA for the CDR3 is TGTGCCAGCAGCTCGACCAGGGGCCTCTACGAGCAGTACTTC. Its translation is CASSSTRGLYEQYF. This chain uses TRBV7-2 with TRBJ2-7; tentatively, D is TRBD1 (6 bases). Germline V gives CDR1 SGHTA, CDR2 FQGNSA. The CDR3 totals 14 residues. V was shortened by 4 bases and J by 3 bases, with 13 bases between the two germline ends. Combining the CDR3 with reference TRBV7-2 and TRBJ2-7 gives the whole variable domain GAGVSQSPSNKVTEKGKDVELRCDPISGHTALYWYRQSLGQGLEFLIYFQGNSAPDKSGLPSDRFSAERTGGSVSTLTIQRTQQEDSAVYLCASSSTRGLYEQYFGPGTRLTVT.

With regard to this clone: In the same sample, other DNA sequences code for this CDR3. The rearrangement joins TRBV7-3 to TRBJ2-1; the match to TRBD2 covers 12 bases. V lost 2 bases, J lost 7 bases, and 0 bases stayed unmatched. There are 14 residues in the CDR3. Germline CDR1 and CDR2: SGHTA and FQGTGA. CDR3 coding DNA: TGTGCCAGCAGCTTAGGACTAGCGGGAAATGAGCAGTTCTTC. As protein: CASSLGLAGNEQFF. The whole variable domain, filled in from reference TRBV7-3 and TRBJ2-1, reads GAGVSQTPSNKVTEKGKYVELRCDPISGHTALYWYRQSLGQGPEFLIYFQGTGAADDSGLPNDRFFAVRPEGSVSTLKIQRTERGDSAVYLCASSLGLAGNEQFFGPGTRLTVL.

DNA for the CDR3: TGTGCCAGCAGCCGTACAGGGGCAGTATATGGCTACACCTTC. This encodes CASSRTGAVYGYTF. The rearrangement links TRBV7-2 to TRBJ1-2; 7 bases are a match to TRBD1. The junction had 8 bases not matched to a gene; V was cut back by 5 bases and J by 5 bases. In germline, CDR1 is SGHTA, CDR2 FQGNSA. The CDR3 consists of 14 residues.

The chain recombines TRBV12-3 or TRBV12-4 with TRBJ2-1, with D maybe TRBD1 (6 bases). The CDR3 extends over 13 amino acids. V lost 5 bases, J lost 5 bases, and 10 bases lay in between. The CDR3 spells CASSRDTNNEQFF. The CDR3, as DNA: TGTGCCAGCAGTAGGGACACCAACAATGAGCAGTTCTTC.

The CDR3 spells CASSLTRTGDSGELFF. CDR3 coding DNA: TGTGCCAGCAGCCTCACCAGGACAGGAGATTCCGGGGAGCTGTTTTTT. The chain couples TRBV7-6 to TRBJ2-2, with 7 bases aligning to TRBD1. This CDR3 has 16 residues. In germline, CDR1 is SGHVS, CDR2 FNYEAQ. The J segment lost 6 bases and the V segment lost 5 bases, leaving 12 bases of the junction unmatched.

The chain carries TRBV9 and TRBJ2-5, with TRBD2 matching 7 bases. The CDR3 loop spans 15 amino acids. Germline V gene sequence: CDR1 SGDLS, CDR2 YYNGEE. The trim removed 4 bases at V and 3 bases at J, leaving 9 bases unmatched. CDR3 residues: CASSPRSSGKETQYF. CDR3 DNA: TGTGCCAGCAGCCCGCGATCAAGCGGGAAAGAGACCCAGTACTTC.

Only one count was recorded for this clone. V and J are TRBV11-2 and TRBJ1-5; D call uncertain. This CDR3 has 14 amino acids. CDR1 and CDR2 from the germline V gene are SGHAT and FQNNGV. V gave up 5 bases and J gave up 7 bases, with 15 bases separating them. The CDR3 DNA is TGTGCCAGCAGCCTTAACATGGCCGGGCAGCCCCAGCATTTT. The encoded protein is CASSLNMAGQPQHF.

The rearrangement links TRBV15 to TRBJ1-1, with 9 bases identical to TRBD1. The CDR3 has 12 amino acids. Trimming cost V 4 bases and J 9 bases; bases outside gene matches: 3. Germline-derived CDR1 and CDR2 are LNHNV and YYDKDF (reference sequence). CDR3 nucleotide sequence: TGTGCCACCAGCATTAACAGGGGGCAAGCTTTCTTT. Translating gives CATSINRGQAFF. Filled out from reference TRBV15 and TRBJ1-1, the complete variable domain reads DAMVIQNPRYQVTQFGKPVTLSCSQTLNHNVMYWYQQKSSQAPKLLFHYYDKDFNNEADTPDNFQSRRPNTSFCFLDIRSPGLGDTAMYLCATSINRGQAFFGQGTRLTVV.

The gene calls are TRBV6-6 and TRBJ2-1, with TRBD2 matching over 7 bases. The CDR3 is made up of 10 amino acids. With 8 bases clipped from V and 8 bases from J, the junction kept 0 bases outside the gene matches. Germline V lookup: CDR1 MNHNY, CDR2 SVGAGI (reference sequence). CDR3 amino acids: CASGRDEQFF. Written as DNA, the CDR3 is TGTGCCAGCGGGAGGGATGAGCAGTTCTTC.

The V call is TRBV29-1, the J call TRBJ2-3, with TRBD2 matching over 12 bases. Germline V gives CDR1 SQVTM, CDR2 ANQGSEA. After removal of 7 bases from V and 1 base from J, the junction contained 9 bases not matched to a gene. The CDR3 consists of 16 residues. CDR3 DNA: TGCAGCGCAACCGGGACTAGCGGGTTCCGCACAGATACGCAGTATTTT. Its translation: CSATGTSGFRTDTQYF.

The chain recombines TRBV9 with TRBJ1-2, with TRBD1 matching over 9 bases. CDR3 length equals 14 residues. Germline V CDR1 and CDR2: SGDLS, YYNGEE. V lost 3 bases to trimming and J lost 5 bases; unmatched junction nucleotides: 5. CDR3 amino acids: CASSAGTGPYGYTF. The CDR3 region has the DNA TGTGCCAGCAGCGCTGGGACAGGGCCTTATGGCTACACCTTC. The full variable domain, its missing parts supplied by reference TRBV9 and TRBJ1-2, is DSGVTQTPKHLITATGQRVTLRCSPRSGDLSVYWYQQSLDQGLQFLIQYYNGEERAKGNILERFSAQQFPDLHSELNLSSLELGDSALYFCASSAGTGPYGYTFGSGTRLTVV.

J is TRBJ1-2 and V is TRBV24-1; 7 nucleotides line up with TRBD1. The CDR3 loop spans 16 amino acids. Per germline, CDR1 KGHDR and CDR2 SFDVKD. The V and J ends lost 3 bases and 1 base, in that order; junction bases with no gene match: 7. The CDR3 loop reads CATSDPRAGGNYGYTF. DNA for the CDR3: TGTGCCACCAGTGATCCCCGGGCAGGGGGTAACTATGGCTACACCTTC.

The CDR3, as DNA: TGCAGCGTTTTCGTCCAGGGACACCAAAACACTGAAGCTTTCTTT. Residues: CSVFVQGHQNTEAFF. The chain has TRBV29-1 and TRBJ1-1; D might be TRBD1 (6 bases). Trimming pared 5 bases from V and 2 bases from J, leaving 18 bases between. The CDR3 loop spans 15 amino acids. Germline V gene lookup returns CDR1 SQVTM and CDR2 ANQGSEA.

This chain uses TRBV7-8 with TRBJ2-3, with TRBD2 matching over 14 bases. CDR1 and CDR2 (germline): SGHVS, FQNEAQ. Germline trimming cut 1 base from V and 0 bases from J; bases unmatched to any gene: 6. The CDR3 totals 19 residues. CDR3: CASSLGGTSGRYSTDTQYF. Written as DNA, the CDR3 is TGTGCCAGCAGCTTAGGTGGGACTAGCGGGAGATATAGCACAGATACGCAGTATTTT.

The rearrangement joins TRBV18 to TRBJ1-5; a possible D gene is TRBD1 (5 bases). V shed 5 bases and J shed 5 bases, with 10 bases lying between them. The V gene's germline CDR1 is KGHSH and CDR2 LQKENI. CDR3 size: 13 residues. CDR3 DNA sequence: TGTGCCAGCTCAACCGAACAGGATCAGCCCCAGCATTTT. Its translation: CASSTEQDQPQHF.